These T cell receptor beta chains were read from a single sample in a study of T cell changes during pregnancy in multiple sclerosis. Clones were sequenced by immunoSEQ multiplex PCR, and TCRdb holds only the in-frame ones, with some missing. The table has approximately 31,000 clones, about 92% seen once. The material sequenced was CD4+ T cells from peripheral blood mononuclear cells, taken in the second trimester of pregnancy. These receptors were obtained from a female donor with multiple sclerosis, enrolled in a pregnancy study. Each CDR3 is given with its conserved first and last residue. The D gene is left open where the match is weak. For some rows the clone size is stated as once, few or many, or as a class when expanded; others skip it.

>TRBV2|TRBJ2-7|TRBD1|-
CASSPTGVRSYEQYF
TGTGCCAGCAGTCCTACAGGGGTTCGGTCCTACGAGCAGTACTTC
>TRBV5-4|TRBJ2-1|TRBD2|-
CASSLAASGSEQFF
TGTGCCAGCAGCTTGGCCGCTAGCGGGTCCGAGCAGTTCTTC
>TRBV5-1|TRBJ2-3|-|-
CASSRSTGISTDTQYF
TGCGCCAGCAGTCGATCAACAGGGATTAGCACAGATACGCAGTATTTT
>TRBV9|TRBJ2-7|-|-
CASIPPYEQYF
TGTGCCAGCATCCCTCCTTACGAGCAGTACTTC
>TRBV30|TRBJ1-3|-|once
CAWSYGGGNTIYF
TGTGCCTGGAGTTATGGGGGCGGCAACACCATATATTTT
>TRBV29-1|TRBJ1-2|-|-
CSEWAGATGYTF
TGCAGCGAGTGGGCAGGGGCGACTGGCTACACCTTC
>TRBV6-6|TRBJ2-2|-|-
CASSDRGGNTGELFF
TGTGCCAGCAGCGACCGAGGAGGGAACACCGGGGAGCTGTTTTTT
>TRBV6-7|TRBJ2-4|-|-
CASSDSPGLYKNIQYF
TGTGCCAGCAGTGATTCCCCGGGACTCTATAAAAACATTCAGTACTTC
>TRBV5-1|TRBJ2-6|-|-
CASSLEGARGANVLTF
TGCGCCAGCAGCTTGGAAGGGGCCCGGGGGGCCAACGTCCTGACTTTC
>TRBV7-3|TRBJ2-1|TRBD2|-
CASSLRAGGGSNEQFF
TGTGCCAGCAGCTTAAGGGCGGGAGGGGGAAGCAATGAGCAGTTCTTC
>TRBV21-1|TRBJ2-2|-|-
CASRGGVGDGELFF
TGTGCCAGCAGGGGGGGAGTAGGGGATGGGGAGCTGTTTTTT
>TRBV28|TRBJ2-7|TRBD1|-
CASRSTDRDEQYF
TGTGCCAGCAGGTCGACTGACAGGGACGAGCAGTACTTC
>TRBV18|TRBJ1-4|-|-
CASSPQGEKLFF
TGTGCCAGCTCACCACAGGGGGAAAAACTGTTTTTT
>TRBV29-1|TRBJ2-5|-|few
CSVGLPGGQETQYF
TGCAGCGTTGGGTTACCAGGGGGGCAAGAGACCCAGTACTTC
>TRBV7-9|TRBJ1-1|TRBD1|-
CASSLTGGYRTFF
TGTGCCAGCAGTCTAACAGGGGGGTATAGGACTTTCTTT
>TRBV27|TRBJ2-6|-|-
CASGPRAGANVLTF
TGTGCCAGCGGCCCTCGGGCTGGGGCCAACGTCCTGACTTTC
>TRBV7-2|TRBJ2-1|TRBD1|-
CASSLGGQGLNEQFF
TGTGCCAGCAGCTTAGGGGGACAGGGGCTCAATGAGCAGTTCTTC
>TRBV12-5|TRBJ2-2|TRBD1|-
CASGLVPGTGGFGELFF
TGTGCTAGTGGTTTGGTTCCCGGGACAGGGGGCTTCGGGGAGCTGTTTTTT
>TRBV12-5|TRBJ2-3|-|once
CASAPGLALSTDTQYF
TGTGCTAGTGCTCCGGGCCTAGCACTGAGCACAGATACGCAGTATTTT
>TRBV27|TRBJ2-2|-|few
CASSVTQGSGELFF
TGTGCCAGCAGTGTAACCCAGGGATCCGGGGAGCTGTTTTTT
>TRBV28|TRBJ2-2|-|once
CASSPRLPTVGELFF
TGTGCCAGCAGTCCGAGACTCCCGACGGTCGGGGAGCTGTTTTTT
>TRBV18|TRBJ2-7|TRBD2|once
CASSPIGLVGEQYF
TGTGCCAGCTCCCCTATCGGACTAGTTGGCGAGCAGTACTTC
>TRBV4-3|TRBJ2-7|TRBD1|-
CASSQDGTGSYEQYF
TGCGCCAGCAGCCAAGATGGGACAGGGTCCTACGAGCAGTACTTC
>TRBV7-9|TRBJ2-7|TRBD1|-
CASSLPDRGAHEQYF
TGTGCCAGCAGCTTACCGGACAGGGGAGCCCACGAGCAGTACTTC
>TRBV19|TRBJ1-2|-|-
CASSLTDRLLYGYTF
TGTGCCAGTAGTTTAACAGACAGGCTTCTCTATGGCTACACCTTC
>TRBV6-1|TRBJ1-5|TRBD1|-
CASSAPGQGRGNQPQHF
TGTGCCAGCAGTGCCCCGGGACAGGGACGTGGTAATCAGCCCCAGCATTTT
>TRBV27|TRBJ2-7|TRBD2|-
CASRGGLAGGPLWEQYF
TGTGCCAGCAGGGGGGGACTAGCGGGAGGGCCCTTGTGGGAGCAGTACTTC
>TRBV6-1|TRBJ2-2|-|-
CAGLRVGNTGELFF
TGTGCCGGACTACGAGTGGGGAACACCGGGGAGCTGTTTTTT
>TRBV5-1|TRBJ2-7|TRBD1|-
CASSLDGGYQGDEQYF
TGCGCCAGCAGCTTGGATGGGGGCTATCAGGGGGACGAGCAGTACTTC